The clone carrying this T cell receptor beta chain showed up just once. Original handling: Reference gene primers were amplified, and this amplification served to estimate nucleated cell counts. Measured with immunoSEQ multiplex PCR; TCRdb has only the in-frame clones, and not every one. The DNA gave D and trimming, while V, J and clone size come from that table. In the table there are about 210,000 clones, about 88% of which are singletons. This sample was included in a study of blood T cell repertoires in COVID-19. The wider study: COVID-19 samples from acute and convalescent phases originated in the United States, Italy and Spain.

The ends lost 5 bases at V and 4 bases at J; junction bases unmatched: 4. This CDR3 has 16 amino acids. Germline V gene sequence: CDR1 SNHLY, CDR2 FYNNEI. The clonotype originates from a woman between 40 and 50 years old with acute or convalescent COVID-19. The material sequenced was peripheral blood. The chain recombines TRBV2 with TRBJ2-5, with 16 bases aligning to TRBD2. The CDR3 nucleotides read TGTGCCAGCAGTCTGGGACTAGCGGGGGGGTCAGAGACCCAGTACTTC. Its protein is CASSLGLAGGSETQYF. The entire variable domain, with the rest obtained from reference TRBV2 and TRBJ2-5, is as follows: EPEVTQTPSHQVTQMGQEVILRCVPISNHLYFYWYRQILGQKVEFLVSFYNNEISEKSEIFDDQFSVERPDGSNFTLKIRSTKLEDSAMYFCASSLGLAGGSETQYFGPGTRLLVL.